Listed below are T cell receptor beta chains from one sample, sequenced in a study of blood T cell repertoires in COVID-19. Sequenced by immunoSEQ multiplex PCR; TCRdb stores in-frame clones only, minus some. The data show a few hundred thousand clones, over 75% seen once. Sequencing was performed on peripheral blood. Source of these receptors: a woman in her seventies with COVID-19, enrolled during active disease. The CDR3 runs from the conserved cysteine through the conserved F or W. Fields, in order: clone size, V gene, J gene, D gene, CDR3 protein, CDR3 DNA. The D gene is left open where the match is weak. Clone sizes are given selectively: once, few, many, or a class where the clone is expanded.

few	TRBV6-5	TRBJ1-2	TRBD1	CASRGQFPNYGYTF	TGTGCCAGCAGGGGACAGTTCCCTAACTATGGCTACACCTTC
NA	TRBV7-3	TRBJ2-5	NA	CASSSPTPKIRTQYF	TGTGCCAGCAGCTCCCCGACTCCCAAGATTAGGACCCAGTACTTC
NA	TRBV28	TRBJ1-4	TRBD1	CASSFLQTGGMRLFF	TGTGCCAGCAGTTTCCTCCAGACAGGGGGTATGCGGCTGTTTTTT
once	TRBV19	TRBJ1-1	NA	CASSTGKSILYTEAFF	TGTGCCAGTAGTACCGGGAAATCGATTCTGTACACTGAAGCTTTCTTT
few	TRBV30	TRBJ2-7	NA	CAWRGTGRTYEQYF	TGTGCCTGGAGGGGTACAGGACGGACCTACGAGCAGTACTTC
NA	TRBV5-4	TRBJ2-5	NA	CASSLAAGQETQYF	TGTGCCAGCAGCTTGGCCGCAGGGCAAGAGACCCAGTACTTC
once	TRBV30	TRBJ1-3	NA	CACSLGGGPGNTIYF	TGTGCCTGTTCCCTAGGGGGGGGGCCTGGAAACACCATATATTTT
NA	TRBV24-1	TRBJ2-3	TRBD1	CATRGPLTGRKTTDTQYF	TGTGCCACCAGAGGCCCTTTGACAGGGCGAAAAACGACAGATACGCAGTATTTT
NA	TRBV5-1	TRBJ2-7	NA	CASSYRDEQYF	TGCGCCAGCAGCTACCGGGACGAGCAGTACTTC
NA	TRBV24-1	TRBJ1-2	TRBD1	CATSDPGGAVGYTF	TGTGCCACCAGTGACCCAGGGGGCGCGGTTGGCTACACCTTC
NA	TRBV5-6	TRBJ2-7	TRBD1	CASSLQGSYEQYF	TGTGCCAGCAGCCTACAGGGGTCCTACGAGCAGTACTTC
NA	TRBV7-2	TRBJ1-2	NA	CASSPTPGGSNYGYTF	TGTGCCAGCAGCCCTACCCCGGGGGGATCTAACTATGGCTACACCTTC
NA	TRBV30	TRBJ2-3	NA	CAWSVRPGDTQYF	TGTGCCTGGAGTGTACGACCGGGAGATACGCAGTATTTT
NA	TRBV24-1	TRBJ1-2	TRBD1	CATSDGQGTGYGGYTF	TGTGCCACCAGTGATGGACAGGGCACAGGGTATGGGGGCTACACCTTC
once	TRBV28	TRBJ1-1	NA	CASSRRGNTEAFF	TGTGCCAGCAGTCGCAGGGGGAACACTGAAGCTTTCTTT
few	TRBV28	TRBJ1-2	NA	CASTSNYGYTF	TGTGCCAGCACGTCTAACTATGGCTACACCTTC
NA	TRBV7-6	TRBJ1-2	NA	CASSLGGSDGYTF	TGTGCCAGCAGCTTAGGAGGTTCCGACGGCTACACCTTC
NA	TRBV11-3	TRBJ1-1	NA	CASSLDGGMNTEAFF	TGTGCCAGCAGCTTAGATGGGGGGATGAACACTGAAGCTTTCTTT
NA	TRBV7-3	TRBJ2-6	NA	CASSLLPNDISGANVLTF	TGTGCCAGCAGCTTACTACCGAATGACATATCGGGGGCCAACGTCCTGACTTTC